Following are 23 T cell receptor beta chains from one sample sequenced in a study of blood T cells in healthy people across ages. The use of a sample-barcoded 5' primer and a J-beta primer mix characterized a second PCR of about 7 to 12 cycles. TCRdb re-analysed the 5' RACE reads in MiXCR, keeping a single row per CDR3 protein. The sample lists about 640,000 distinct CDR3 sequences, less than 35% seen once, with less than 20% in the top ten. Sequences were obtained from blood. Receptor source: a woman of 80 years or more in good health.

CDR3 DNA sequence: TGCAGTGCTGGTCCCCAACCGGGGAGCACAGATACGCAGTATTTT. As protein: CSAGPQPGSTDTQYF. The V and J genes are TRBV20-1 and TRBJ2-3; possible D gene TRBD2, 5 bases. In germline, CDR1 is DFQATT, CDR2 SNEGSKA (reference sequence). CDR3 length: 15 residues. Trimming shortened V by 5 bases and J by 0 bases, and 15 bases separated the two germline ends.

This clonotype was recorded at least ten times. This chain joins TRBV12-3 or TRBV12-4 and TRBJ2-3; D not certain. The CDR3 has 12 amino acids. Trimming stripped 5 bases from V and 7 bases from J, with 10 bases between. The CDR3 protein is CASSPDMNTQYF. The CDR3 DNA reads TGTGCCAGCAGTCCCGACATGAATACGCAGTATTTT.

J is TRBJ2-7 and V is TRBV20-1; 8 bases line up with TRBD2. The better agreement between TRBJ2-5 and the DNA end casts doubt on the J call. Looked up from germline, CDR1 is DFQATT and CDR2 is SNEGSKA (reference sequence). This CDR3 has 16 residues. CDR3 sequence (DNA): TGCAGTGCCTTTAGTTGGGTAGCGGGACGTAAAGAGACCCAGTACTTC. This translates into CSAFSWVAGRKETQYF.

In the case of this clonotype: A much larger clone is a single base away; this may be a read error. The chain uses TRBV20-1 and TRBJ2-7; D is uncertain. The germline V gene has CDR1 DFQATT and CDR2 SNEGSKA (reference sequence). The CDR3 is 15 residues long. The germline V and J ends were trimmed by 2 bases and 9 bases, with 23 bases remaining between them. The CDR3 DNA reads TGCAGTGCTAGATCATGCAAGGGCGCCGAAAAGGTGCAGTACTTC. Its protein product is CSARSCKGAEKVQYF.

The J gene is TRBJ2-3, the V gene TRBV30, with unresolved D. The CDR3 runs 12 residues. V lost 0 bases and J 3 bases, leaving 4 bases between the germline ends. The germline CDR1 and CDR2 sequences are GTSNPN and SVGIG (reference sequence). CDR3 region: CAWSVQTDTQYF. DNA of the CDR3: TGTGCCTGGAGTGTACAGACAGATACGCAGTATTTT.

This clonotype has just one count. The chain has TRBV6-1 and TRBJ1-5, with 10 positions matching TRBD1. This CDR3 spans 16 amino acids. Losses at the gene ends were 2 bases for V and 7 bases for J; bases not matched to a gene: 8. Germline V gene sequence: CDR1 MNHNS, CDR2 SASEGT. CDR3 residues: CASSERGQGKGQPQHF. The DNA of the CDR3 is TGTGCCAGCAGTGAAAGGGGACAGGGGAAAGGACAGCCCCAGCATTTT.

This clonotype was observed a handful of times. V is TRBV2 and J is TRBJ2-3; D call uncertain. V dropped 3 bases and J dropped 8 bases, with 18 bases sitting between them. The germline gives CDR1 SNHLY, CDR2 FYNNEI. CDR3 length equals 15 residues. The CDR3 spells CASSDKGSSVGTQYF. In DNA, the CDR3 is TGTGCCAGCAGTGACAAGGGTAGCTCGGTAGGTACGCAGTATTTT. Combining the CDR3 with reference TRBV2 and TRBJ2-3 gives the whole variable domain EPEVTQTPSHQVTQMGQEVILRCVPISNHLYFYWYRQILGQKVEFLVSFYNNEISEKSEIFDDQFSVERPDGSNFTLKIRSTKLEDSAMYFCASSDKGSSVGTQYFGPGTRLTVL.

This clonotype was detected only a few times. The V call is TRBV20-1, the J call TRBJ1-5; a possible D gene is TRBD1 (5 bases). CDR1 and CDR2 from the germline V gene are DFQATT and SNEGSKA (reference sequence). The CDR3 spans 15 residues. Trimming stripped 1 base from V and 6 bases from J, with 16 bases between. CDR3 in DNA: TGCAGTGCTAGAGTCTCGGCAGGGATAGGTCAGCCCCAGCATTTT. It specifies CSARVSAGIGQPQHF.

As regards this clonotype: This could be a read error, since a much larger clone is one nucleotide away. The gene calls are TRBV7-2 and TRBJ2-7; TRBD2 matches at 9 bases. The CDR3 consists of 15 residues. CDR1 is SGHTA and CDR2 is FQGNSA in the germline V gene. CDR3 region: CANSLFSGGRNEQYF. Here the CDR3 DNA reads TGTGCCAACAGCTTATTTAGCGGGGGTAGGAACGAGCAGTACTTC.

This clonotype was seen at least ten times. Possible read error: a much larger clone is one base away. The chain joins TRBV9 to TRBJ2-1; 10 bases map to TRBD2. This CDR3 comprises 15 residues. The germline gives CDR1 SGDLS, CDR2 YYNGEE. The J segment lost 7 bases and the V segment lost 2 bases, leaving 6 bases of the junction unmatched. CDR3 protein: CASSVSGGAGNEQFF. For the CDR3, the DNA is TGTGCCAGCAGCGTGAGCGGGGGGGCCGGGAATGAGCAGTTCTTC. The whole variable domain, filled in from reference TRBV9 and TRBJ2-1, reads DSGVTQTPKHLITATGQRVTLRCSPRSGDLSVYWYQQSLDQGLQFLIQYYNGEERAKGNILERFSAQQFPDLHSELNLSSLELGDSALYFCASSVSGGAGNEQFFGPGTRLTVL.

The sample holds a few counts of this clonotype. The rearrangement links TRBV20-1 to TRBJ1-4; TRBD1 aligns across 9 bases. Germline V gene data show CDR1 as DFQATT and CDR2 as SNEGSKA (reference sequence). The CDR3 is 15 amino acids. The V gene end was trimmed by 6 bases and the J gene end by 4 bases; junction bases not matched to a gene: 9. The CDR3 protein is CSAIEGQGGNEKLFF. The CDR3 DNA sequence: TGCAGTGCCATAGAGGGACAGGGCGGTAATGAAAAACTGTTTTTT.

A note on this clonotype: The junction shows a germline mismatch at one end, possibly a read error. The V call is TRBV10-3, the J call TRBJ1-2; possibly TRBD1 for D (5 bases). There are 13 residues in the CDR3. CDR1 and CDR2 from the germline V gene are ENHRY and SYGVKD. The CDR3 sequence: CTISDGQGVGYTF. CDR3 coding DNA: TGTACCATCAGTGATGGGCAGGGTGTAGGCTACACCTTC.

The rearrangement uses TRBV6-6 and TRBJ1-1; 11 bases fit TRBD1. CDR3 size: 16 residues. The V and J ends lost 4 bases and 7 bases, in that order; junction bases with no gene match: 11. The V gene's germline CDR1 is MNHNY and CDR2 SVGAGI (reference sequence). The CDR3 region has the DNA TGTGCCAGCAGTTTGACTAAGGCCGGGACAGGGGGTGAAGCTTTCTTT. Residues: CASSLTKAGTGGEAFF.

This clonotype was picked up a small number of times. At one end, the junction sequence differs from germline, possibly due to a read error. The V gene is TRBV7-9, the J gene TRBJ2-1; TRBD2 matches 8 bases. Germline V gene lookup returns CDR1 SEHNR and CDR2 FQNEAQ (reference sequence). The CDR3 length is 15 residues. The CDR3 DNA reads TGTGCCAGCAGCCAAAGCGGGGGCGCCTACAATGGGCAGTTCTTC. Translating gives CASSQSGGAYNGQFF.

This clonotype showed up many times. The chain uses TRBV7-2 and TRBJ2-6, with D perhaps TRBD2 (5 bases). The CDR3 spans 15 residues. CDR1 and CDR2 (germline): SGHTA, FQGNSA. Trimming took 7 bases from V and 4 from J, leaving 14 bases between them. The CDR3 DNA is TGTGCCAGCACCCTCCGGACGGGGGGGGCCAACGTCCTGACTTTC. Translation: CASTLRTGGANVLTF.

This clonotype has at least ten counts. The J gene is TRBJ1-6, the V gene TRBV14; 7 positions match TRBD1. The ends lost 1 base at V and 5 bases at J; junction bases unmatched: 2. Germline CDR1 and CDR2: SGHDN and FVKESK. This CDR3 is 15 amino acids long. The CDR3 sequence is CASSQGQGHNSPLHF. For the CDR3, the DNA is TGTGCCAGCAGCCAAGGACAGGGACATAATTCACCCCTCCACTTT.

Details on this clonotype: A much larger clone is a single base away; this may be a read error. The chain joins TRBV20-1 to TRBJ2-1; D remains unclear. Gene TRBJ2-7 matches the end of the DNA better, so the J call may be wrong. CDR1 and CDR2 (germline): DFQATT, SNEGSKA (reference sequence). The CDR3 extends over 14 amino acids. The CDR3 region is CSAQQRSSYNEQYF. The CDR3 DNA sequence: TGCAGTGCCCAACAGAGGAGCTCCTACAATGAGCAGTACTTC.

This clonotype was observed many times. Given a much more abundant clone one base away, this may be a read error. This sequence joins TRBV6-6 and TRBJ2-5; 7 positions match TRBD1. Trimming at V came to 6 bases and at J to 11 bases, leaving 15 bases not matched to a gene. The CDR3 spans 14 residues. Germline V gene data show CDR1 as MNHNY and CDR2 as SVGAGI (reference sequence). The CDR3 sequence: CASSPAPDRARQYF. DNA of the CDR3: TGTGCCAGCAGCCCCGCCCCTGACAGGGCTCGGCAGTACTTC.

In the case of this clonotype: This could be a read error, since a much larger clone is one nucleotide away. This chain connects TRBV4-1 to TRBJ1-4; D gene unclear. CDR1 and CDR2 (germline): MGHRA, YSYEKL. CDR3 size: 13 residues. CDR3 DNA: TGCGCCAGCAGCCAAGAGTCCGGTGCAAAACGGTTTTTT. It specifies CASSQESGAKRFF.

The chain links TRBV24-1 to TRBJ1-2; maybe TRBD1 (5 bases). Trimming took 7 bases from V and 4 from J, leaving 9 bases between them. CDR1 and CDR2 from the germline V gene are KGHDR and SFDVKD. This CDR3 comprises 12 residues. CDR3 bases: TGTGCCACCAGACTTGACAGCTATGGCTACACCTTC. Amino acids: CATRLDSYGYTF.

This clonotype was observed a handful of times. The chain employs TRBV28 and TRBJ2-5; 9 bases line up with TRBD2. Trimming cost V 10 bases and J 2 bases; bases outside gene matches: 5. The CDR3 sequence is 13 residues long. Germline-derived CDR1 and CDR2 are MDHEN and SYDVKM. CDR3 residues: CATCSGGQETQYF. The CDR3 DNA is TGTGCCACCTGTAGCGGGGGACAAGAGACCCAGTACTTC.

The chain employs TRBV2 and TRBJ2-5, with D possibly being TRBD2 (6 bases). CDR1 and CDR2 from the germline V gene are SNHLY and FYNNEI. The CDR3 is 13 residues long. For the CDR3, the DNA is TGTACCCCGACTGGAGGGGACCAAGAGACCCAGTACTTC. Translation gives CTPTGGDQETQYF.

The rearrangement links TRBV7-9 to TRBJ1-1; D remains ambiguous. Trimming took off 2 bases at V and 9 bases at J, with 13 bases between the two ends. The CDR3 is made up of 13 amino acids. CDR1 and CDR2 from the germline V gene are SEHNR and FQNEAQ (reference sequence). Here the CDR3 DNA reads TGTGCCAGCAGCTTAACGCTTGGCCGTCAAGCTTTCTTT. This encodes CASSLTLGRQAFF.